The rows below give T cell receptor beta chains drawn from one sample of a study of CD8+CD57+ T cells in acquired aplastic anemia. TCRdb fed the reads into MiXCR, producing one record per CDR3 protein. The sample includes about half a million distinct CDR3 sequences, over 25% of them seen just once. The source material was sorted CD4+, CD8+, or CD8+CD57+ T cells (not recorded which) from PBMCs. The receptor source for this set is a human donor with aplastic anemia. Each CDR3 is given with its conserved first and last residue.

V	J	CDR3
TRBV7-9	TRBJ1-3	CASSPQLGAGNTIYF
TRBV25-1	TRBJ2-5	CASVTRLAGQETQYF
TRBV4-3	TRBJ2-3	CVSSQVIRGTDTQYF
TRBV5-4	TRBJ2-7	CASRLGGNSYEQYF
TRBV6-5	TRBJ1-1	CASSLPGVAFF
TRBV2	TRBJ2-3	CASGLGLSKDTQYF
TRBV6-2/TRBV6-3	TRBJ1-6	CASSYLALQALHF
TRBV24-1	TRBJ1-5	CATSEGTSNQPQHF
TRBV15	TRBJ2-5	CASSLLGGSQETQYF
TRBV25-1	TRBJ1-2	CASRDTLRYGYTF
TRBV13	TRBJ2-3	CASSLREGTDAQYF
TRBV28	TRBJ2-3	CASNSVRGRDFRTDTQYF
TRBV5-1	TRBJ1-6	CASRAGNNSPLHF
TRBV20-1	TRBJ2-2	CSARTGQGELFF
TRBV9	TRBJ1-2	CASSVLPGQGDGYTF
TRBV19	TRBJ1-5	CASIHGGNSNQPQHF
TRBV12-3/TRBV12-4	TRBJ2-5	CASSRDIQETQYF
TRBV5-1	TRBJ1-2	CASSLTGGGRGSGYTF
TRBV11-2	TRBJ1-5	CASSESGGGQPQHF
TRBV15	TRBJ1-1	CATSRGREGAFF
TRBV5-6	TRBJ1-6	CASSRDRGLSPLHF
TRBV19	TRBJ2-5	CASSIGYGQETQYF
TRBV7-9	TRBJ1-2	CASSFKDGYGYTF
TRBV19	TRBJ2-7	CAAIGTSPPYEQYF
TRBV7-2	TRBJ1-1	CASSRSQGYAGRAFF
TRBV9	TRBJ2-2	CASSVLRGTNTGELFF
TRBV29-1	TRBJ2-3	CSVEGDKFTDTQYF
TRBV7-1	TRBJ1-5	CASSSINGQGGRLGNQPQHF
TRBV3-1	TRBJ1-5	CASSQSDRVAQPQHF
TRBV3-1	TRBJ1-2	CASSQEVRGGYTF
TRBV11-2	TRBJ2-3	CASSLVQWSTDTQYF
TRBV15	TRBJ2-2	CATSLNTGELFF
TRBV19	TRBJ1-4	CASSIDRAGSLANEKLFF
TRBV24-1	TRBJ2-1	CATSDFEGGSYNEQFF
TRBV19	TRBJ1-1	CASSRDRGMDTEAFF
TRBV11-3	TRBJ1-1	CASSPGPDRMNTEAFF
TRBV7-3	TRBJ1-1	CASSPSEGGKSSAFF
TRBV19	TRBJ2-7	CASSEPGRTQEQYF
TRBV9	TRBJ1-1	CASSPRTGQNTEAFF
TRBV7-8	TRBJ1-1	CASSPQGAVTNTEAFF
TRBV20-1	TRBJ1-6	CSAGGGQGDSPLHF